The sequence of this T cell receptor (beta chain) was determined in a study of blood T cell repertoires in COVID-19. Study-level information: PBMCs, B-cell-depleted T cells, or T cells were the source of the cDNA or gDNA that made up the material.

Study processing details: Amplification from reference gene primers served as the basis for estimated nucleated cell counts. Measured with immunoSEQ multiplex PCR; TCRdb has only the in-frame clones, and not every one. V, J and clone size were drawn from that table, and D and trimming were deduced from the DNA. The table includes more than 85,000 clones, around nine tenths detected once. This clone was counted a few times. This CDR3 comprises 12 residues. Deletions cut 6 bases from V and 6 bases from J, with 9 bases between. CDR1 LGHDT and CDR2 YNNKEL come from the germline V gene (reference sequence).

Sequenced: peripheral blood. The chain carries TRBV3-1 (or the pseudogene TRBV3-2) and TRBJ1-5, with D uncertain. The source is a human donor in a cohort sampled during active COVID-19. The CDR3 protein is CASSPYGQPQHF. DNA for the CDR3: TGTGCCAGCAGTCCCTATGGTCAGCCCCAGCATTTT.